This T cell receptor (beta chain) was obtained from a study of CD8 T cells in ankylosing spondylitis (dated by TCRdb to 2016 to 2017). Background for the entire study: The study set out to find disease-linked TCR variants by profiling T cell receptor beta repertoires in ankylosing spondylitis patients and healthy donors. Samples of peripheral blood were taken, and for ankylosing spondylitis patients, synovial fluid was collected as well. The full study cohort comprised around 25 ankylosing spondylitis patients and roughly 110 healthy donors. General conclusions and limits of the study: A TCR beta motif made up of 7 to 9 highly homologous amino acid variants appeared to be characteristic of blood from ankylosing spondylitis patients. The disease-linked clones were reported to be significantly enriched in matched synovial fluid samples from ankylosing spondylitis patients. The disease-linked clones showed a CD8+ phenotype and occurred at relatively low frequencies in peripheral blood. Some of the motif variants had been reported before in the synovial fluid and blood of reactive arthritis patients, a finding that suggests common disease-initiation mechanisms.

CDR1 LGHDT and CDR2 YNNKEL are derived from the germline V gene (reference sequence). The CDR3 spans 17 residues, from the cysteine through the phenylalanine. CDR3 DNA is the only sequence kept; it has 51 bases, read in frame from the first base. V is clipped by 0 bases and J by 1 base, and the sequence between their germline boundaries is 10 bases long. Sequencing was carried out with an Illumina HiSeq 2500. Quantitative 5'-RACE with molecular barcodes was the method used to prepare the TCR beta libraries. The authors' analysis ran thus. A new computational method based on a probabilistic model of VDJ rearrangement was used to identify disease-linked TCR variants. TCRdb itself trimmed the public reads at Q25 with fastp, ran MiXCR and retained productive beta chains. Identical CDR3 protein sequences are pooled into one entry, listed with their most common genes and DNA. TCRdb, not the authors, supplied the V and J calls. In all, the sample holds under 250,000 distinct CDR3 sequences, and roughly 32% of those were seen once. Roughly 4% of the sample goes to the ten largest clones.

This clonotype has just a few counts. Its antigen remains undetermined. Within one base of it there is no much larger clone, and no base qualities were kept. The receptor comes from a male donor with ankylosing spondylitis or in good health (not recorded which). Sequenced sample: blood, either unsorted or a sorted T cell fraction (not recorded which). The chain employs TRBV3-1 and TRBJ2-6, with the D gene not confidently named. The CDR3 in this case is CASSQDWTESGANVLTF. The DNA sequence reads TGTGCCAGCAGCCAAGATTGGACGGAATCTGGGGCCAACGTCCTGACTTTC.